This passage covers 30 T cell receptor beta chains from one sample sequenced in a study of beta chain features in type 1 diabetes. Isolated RNA was reverse transcribed in full, so expressed TCRB transcripts were sequenced. Clones were read by immunoSEQ multiplex PCR, and TCRdb kept only the in-frame ones, dropping some. The repertoire holds about 350,000 clones, with about 18% as singletons. The sample consisted of naive CD4+ T cells from blood. The source of these receptors is a woman between 18 and 29 years old in good health.

This clone was counted only a few times. The chain combines TRBV19 with TRBJ2-7; a weak D match, TRBD2 (6 bases). CDR1 LNHDA and CDR2 SQIVND come from the germline V gene (reference sequence). Trimming removed 4 bases from V and 0 bases from J, with 7 bases in between. The CDR3 covers 13 residues. The DNA of the CDR3 is TGTGCCAGTAGTAGGGGGGACTCCTACGAGCAGTACTTC. As protein: CASSRGDSYEQYF.

This clone has more than one count but fewer than ten. The chain has TRBV7-3 and TRBJ1-2; TRBD1 matches at 9 bases. Trimming cost V 2 bases and J 10 bases; bases outside gene matches: 5. Germline-derived CDR1 and CDR2 are SGHTA and FQGTGA. This CDR3 has 13 residues. CDR3 region: CASSLERTGDYTF. The CDR3 bases are TGTGCCAGCAGCTTAGAAAGGACAGGGGACTACACCTTC.

The rearrangement links TRBV5-1 to TRBJ2-7; 8 nucleotides align to TRBD1. The germline CDR1 and CDR2 sequences are SGHRS and YFSETQ. Trimming at V came to 4 bases and at J to 3 bases, leaving 6 bases not matched to a gene. The CDR3 is made up of 14 amino acids. The CDR3 is CASSPRQGIYEQYF. In DNA form, the CDR3 reads TGCGCCAGCAGCCCTAGACAGGGGATCTACGAGCAGTACTTC.

The V call is TRBV7-9, the J call TRBJ2-2; D is unresolved. Trimming took 2 bases from V and 0 from J, leaving 4 bases between them. Germline V gene sequence: CDR1 SEHNR, CDR2 FQNEAQ (reference sequence). The CDR3 spans 14 residues. The chain's CDR3 is CASSLLANTGELFF. The DNA of the CDR3 is TGTGCCAGCAGCTTACTCGCGAACACCGGGGAGCTGTTTTTT.

V and J are TRBV20-1 and TRBJ1-4; D unclear. The CDR3 loop spans 11 amino acids. Germline lookup yields CDR1 DFQATT and CDR2 SNEGSKA (reference sequence). Trimming took 5 bases from V and 4 from J, leaving 5 bases between them. CDR3 DNA sequence: TGCAGTGCTCCCGTTAATGAAAAACTGTTTTTT. Its protein is CSAPVNEKLFF.

The sample holds a few counts of this clone. The chain uses TRBV9 and TRBJ1-3, with 8 bases identical to TRBD1. Germline CDR1 reads SGDLS; CDR2 reads YYNGEE. V trimming: 3 bases; J trimming: 0 bases; junction bases outside the gene matches: 2. This CDR3 is built from 15 residues. The CDR3 reads CASSGTGGSGNTIYF. CDR3 bases: TGTGCCAGCAGCGGAACAGGGGGCTCTGGAAACACCATATATTTT. The full variable domain, with the rest looked up from reference TRBV9 and TRBJ1-3, is DSGVTQTPKHLITATGQRVTLRCSPRSGDLSVYWYQQSLDQGLQFLIQYYNGEERAKGNILERFSAQQFPDLHSELNLSSLELGDSALYFCASSGTGGSGNTIYFGEGSWLTVV.

This clone has just a few counts. The J gene is TRBJ2-1, the V gene TRBV20-1; D unresolved. CDR1 is DFQATT and CDR2 is SNEGSKA in the germline V gene (reference sequence). The CDR3 runs to 11 residues. The V end was cut by 5 bases, the J end by 4 bases, with 6 bases between. The CDR3 protein is CSAPRYNEQFF. DNA of the CDR3: TGCAGTGCTCCCCGGTACAATGAGCAGTTCTTC.

This clone appeared a few times. The rearrangement uses TRBV29-1 and TRBJ2-7; 8 positions match TRBD1. The length of the CDR3 is 15 residues. CDR1 SQVTM and CDR2 ANQGSEA come from the germline V gene. The trim removed 7 bases at V and 4 bases at J, leaving 15 bases unmatched. CDR3 in DNA: TGCAGCGCCGCCGGCTTCGGGACAGGTCCTTACGAGCAGTACTTC. It codes for CSAAGFGTGPYEQYF.

There are a few counts of this clone. The chain combines TRBV2 with TRBJ1-4; TRBD1 aligns across 8 bases. Germline trimming cut 6 bases from V and 7 bases from J; bases unmatched to any gene: 7. CDR3 length: 14 residues. CDR1 and CDR2 from the germline V gene are SNHLY and FYNNEI. The CDR3, as DNA: TGTGCCAGCAGAACGGACAGGGATTCTGAAAAACTGTTTTTT. Residues: CASRTDRDSEKLFF.

This clone was seen a handful of times. The chain carries TRBV30 and TRBJ2-4; a possible D gene is TRBD1 (5 bases). Deletions cut 0 bases from V and 12 bases from J, with 9 bases between. CDR1 and CDR2 (germline): GTSNPN, SVGIG (reference sequence). CDR3 size: 11 residues. For the CDR3, the DNA is TGTGCCTGGAGTGTAGGGGAAACTCAGTACTTC. It translates to CAWSVGETQYF.

This chain links TRBV29-1 with TRBJ2-3; TRBD1 matches at 8 bases. CDR3 length: 18 amino acids. From germline, CDR1 is SQVTM and CDR2 ANQGSEA. V was pared by 4 bases and J by 0 bases, with 15 bases of the junction left unmatched. The CDR3 DNA follows: TGCAGCGTTGTGTCAGGGGGCGGAGCCGGGTTTAGCACAGATACGCAGTATTTT. Its protein product is CSVVSGGGAGFSTDTQYF.

The CDR3 bases are TGTGCCAGCGCCCGGGGACAGCAAGAGACCCAGTACTTC. Its translation: CASARGQQETQYF. V and J are TRBV18 and TRBJ2-5, with 7 nucleotides matching TRBD1. Per germline, CDR1 KGHSH and CDR2 LQKENI. The V gene end was trimmed by 8 bases and the J gene end by 2 bases; junction bases not matched to a gene: 5. This CDR3 comprises 13 residues.

For the CDR3, the DNA is TGCAGCGTTAACCGGGACAAATACAATGAGCAGTTCTTC. This codes for CSVNRDKYNEQFF. The chain carries TRBV29-1 and TRBJ2-1, with D perhaps matching TRBD1 (6 bases). The CDR3 consists of 13 residues. Trimming cost V 5 bases and J 4 bases, with 12 bases left between them. The germline gives CDR1 SQVTM, CDR2 ANQGSEA.

The sample holds a few counts of this clone. The sample contains more than one DNA sequence encoding this CDR3. CDR3: CASSVRSSGNTIYF. Written as DNA, the CDR3 is TGTGCCAGCAGCGTAAGGAGCTCTGGAAACACCATATATTTT. This chain uses TRBV9 with TRBJ1-3, with no clear D. This CDR3 contains 14 residues. The germline V and J ends were trimmed by 1 base and 0 bases, with 5 bases remaining between them. From germline, CDR1 is SGDLS and CDR2 YYNGEE. Full variable domain (missing parts from reference TRBV9 and TRBJ1-3): DSGVTQTPKHLITATGQRVTLRCSPRSGDLSVYWYQQSLDQGLQFLIQYYNGEERAKGNILERFSAQQFPDLHSELNLSSLELGDSALYFCASSVRSSGNTIYFGEGSWLTVV.

This chain joins TRBV5-1 and TRBJ2-3, with D perhaps matching TRBD2 (5 bases). The CDR3 contains 16 residues. Germline lookup yields CDR1 SGHRS and CDR2 YFSETQ. Trimming took 0 bases from V and 1 from J, leaving 12 bases between them. CDR3 DNA sequence: TGCGCCAGCAGCTTGGCAGGAGGATGGGGCACAGATACGCAGTATTTT. Translating it yields CASSLAGGWGTDTQYF.

This clone was found once. The CDR3 DNA follows: TGCGCCAGCAGCTTTTACCGGGACAGTTATGACTACGAGCAGTACTTC. This translates into CASSFYRDSYDYEQYF. This sequence joins TRBV5-1 and TRBJ2-7; 7 bases map to TRBD1. Trimming cost V 2 bases and J 3 bases; bases outside gene matches: 11. The length of the CDR3 is 16 residues. Per the germline V gene, CDR1 is SGHRS and CDR2 is YFSETQ. Combining the CDR3 with reference TRBV5-1 and TRBJ2-7 gives the whole variable domain KAGVTQTPRYLIKTRGQQVTLSCSPISGHRSVSWYQQTPGQGLQFLFEYFSETQRNKGNFPGRFSGRQFSNSRSEMNVSTLELGDSALYLCASSFYRDSYDYEQYFGPGTRLTVT.

The chain has TRBV7-9 and TRBJ2-5; the match to TRBD2 covers 9 bases. Looked up from germline, CDR1 is SEHNR and CDR2 is FQNEAQ (reference sequence). Losses at the gene ends were 5 bases for V and 7 bases for J; bases not matched to a gene: 11. This CDR3 is 15 amino acids long. This CDR3 reads CASSPRLRGRGTQYF. The DNA for the CDR3 is TGTGCCAGCAGCCCCCGACTTCGCGGGAGGGGGACCCAGTACTTC.

This clone has just a few counts. The chain uses TRBV6-5 and TRBJ1-5; possible D gene TRBD1, 5 bases. Germline V gene sequence: CDR1 MNHEY, CDR2 SVGAGI. V was shortened by 0 bases and J by 2 bases, with 11 bases between the two germline ends. The CDR3 has 16 amino acids. The DNA for the CDR3 is TGTGCCAGCAGTTACTCAGCGGGGGTTGGCAATCAGCCCCAGCATTTT. Protein: CASSYSAGVGNQPQHF.

CDR3 amino acids: CASSPPGQSNEKLFF. In nucleotides, the CDR3 is TGTGCCAGCTCACCGCCGGGACAGTCTAATGAAAAACTGTTTTTT. This sequence joins TRBV18 and TRBJ1-4; TRBD1 matches at 7 bases. Germline CDR1 and CDR2: KGHSH and LQKENI. The length of the CDR3 is 15 residues. V gave up 3 bases and J gave up 3 bases; unmatched junction bases: 4.

The chain joins TRBV7-2 to TRBJ2-7; D might be TRBD2 (6 bases). The CDR3 is 14 residues long. The V gene lost 5 bases and the J gene lost 2 bases, with 13 bases spanning the gap. In germline, CDR1 is SGHTA, CDR2 FQGNSA. The CDR3 DNA reads as TGTGCCAGCAGCCCCCGGACTACTACCTACGAGCAGTACTTC. Translated: CASSPRTTTYEQYF.

The rearrangement uses TRBV30 and TRBJ2-5, with D tentatively TRBD1 (6 bases). This CDR3 has 14 amino acids. Germline assignment: CDR1 GTSNPN and CDR2 SVGIG (reference sequence). Trimming took off 4 bases at V and 1 base at J, with 13 bases between the two ends. The DNA of the CDR3 is TGTGCCTGGAACTTGGTGGGGGCCCAAGAGACCCAGTACTTC. The encoded protein is CAWNLVGAQETQYF.

The chain carries TRBV7-6 and TRBJ2-7; TRBD2 matches 9 bases. CDR3 length: 14 amino acids. CDR1 and CDR2 from the germline V gene are SGHVS and FNYEAQ. The trim removed 2 bases at V and 2 bases at J, leaving 1 base unmatched. This chain's CDR3 is CASSLLAGTYEQYF. In DNA, the CDR3 is TGTGCCAGCAGCTTACTAGCGGGGACCTACGAGCAGTACTTC.

This clone has a handful of counts. The genes are TRBV25-1 and TRBJ2-1, with 12 bases fitting TRBD2. Germline V gene data show CDR1 as MGHDK and CDR2 as SYGVNS. Trimming took 6 bases from V and 4 from J; bases not matched to a gene: 4. The CDR3 is 15 residues long. The CDR3 region is CASRPGLAGYNEQFF. The CDR3 nucleotides are TGTGCCAGCAGACCGGGACTAGCGGGTTACAATGAGCAGTTCTTC.

This clone turned up a few times. The chain links TRBV19 to TRBJ1-5; perhaps TRBD1 as D (6 bases). The CDR3 covers 14 residues. Trimming took 1 base from V and 6 from J, leaving 10 bases between them. Germline values: CDR1 LNHDA, CDR2 SQIVND (reference sequence). The DNA of the CDR3 is TGTGCCAGTAGTATAGGACAGGACGTTCAGCCCCAGCATTTT. The encoded protein is CASSIGQDVQPQHF.

J is TRBJ1-2 and V is TRBV7-9; TRBD1 aligns across 9 bases. Germline lookup yields CDR1 SEHNR and CDR2 FQNEAQ (reference sequence). V trimming: 1 base; J trimming: 6 bases; junction bases outside the gene matches: 9. The CDR3 totals 16 residues. Here the CDR3 DNA reads TGTGCCAGCAGCTTAGTTGGGACAGGGCTAATAGATGGCTACACCTTC. Residues: CASSLVGTGLIDGYTF. Together with reference TRBV7-9 and TRBJ1-2, the CDR3 gives the full variable domain: DTGVSQNPRHKITKRGQNVTFRCDPISEHNRLYWYRQTLGQGPEFLTYFQNEAQLEKSRLLSDRFSAERPKGSFSTLEIQRTEQGDSAMYLCASSLVGTGLIDGYTFGSGTRLTVV.

J is TRBJ2-5 and V is TRBV11-2, with a weak D call TRBD2 (6 bases). The CDR3 length is 14 residues. Per the germline V gene, CDR1 is SGHAT and CDR2 is FQNNGV. V was clipped by 5 bases and J by 5 bases, with 15 bases between them. CDR3 sequence (DNA): TGTGCCAGCAGCCGCCCCAGCCGGGGGGAGACCCAGTACTTC. Its translation is CASSRPSRGETQYF.

This clone was observed a handful of times. J is TRBJ1-5 and V is TRBV19; D is possibly TRBD1 (5 bases). Deletions cut 1 base from V and 2 bases from J, with 21 bases between. This CDR3 is 19 amino acids long. Germline V gives CDR1 LNHDA, CDR2 SQIVND (reference sequence). The CDR3 DNA sequence: TGTGCCAGTAGTATAGGTCCCCCGCGGAGGGGCCAGCGCAATCAGCCCCAGCATTTT. It yields the protein CASSIGPPRRGQRNQPQHF.

The V call is TRBV2, the J call TRBJ1-1, with TRBD1 identical over 9 bases. Unmatched junction bases numbered 0, after V lost 9 bases and J lost 1 base. Germline V gives CDR1 SNHLY, CDR2 FYNNEI. This CDR3 is built from 12 residues. For the CDR3, the DNA is TGTGCCAGGGGACAGGGGAACACTGAAGCTTTCTTT. Residues: CARGQGNTEAFF.

This clone was seen more than once but under ten times. The V and J genes are TRBV28 and TRBJ1-2; D is perhaps TRBD1 (6 bases). V was clipped by 10 bases and J by 0 bases, with 12 bases between them. CDR1 is MDHEN, CDR2 SYDVKM, per germline. The CDR3 consists of 13 residues. The CDR3 here is CATHRTANYGYTF. The CDR3 nucleotides are TGTGCCACCCACCGGACAGCTAACTATGGCTACACCTTC.

The chain joins TRBV4-1 to TRBJ2-7; D not certain. This CDR3 comprises 14 residues. The germline V gene encodes CDR1 MGHRA and CDR2 YSYEKL. Trimming cost V 3 bases and J 6 bases, with 15 bases left between them. CDR3 residues: CASSHRSGVREQYF. The CDR3 nucleotides read TGCGCCAGCAGCCACCGTAGTGGAGTACGCGAGCAGTACTTC.